These 22 T cell receptor beta chains were all obtained from the same sample, sequenced in a study of blood T cells in healthy people across ages. Alongside a J-beta primer mix, a sample-barcoded 5' primer served in a second PCR lasting about 7 to 12 cycles. Via MiXCR, TCRdb re-called the 5' RACE reads, giving one row per CDR3 protein. This sample has over a million distinct CDR3 sequences, with roughly 40% found just once. Source material: blood. The origin of the receptors is a woman younger than 30 in good health.

This clonotype was detected a few times. The J gene is TRBJ2-7, the V gene TRBV6-1, with a weak D call TRBD2 (6 bases). The V end lost 7 bases, the J end lost 0 bases, and 10 bases lay between the germline ends. There are 13 residues in the CDR3. The germline gives CDR1 MNHNS, CDR2 SASEGT. The CDR3 spells CASIGGSSYEQYF. The CDR3 DNA is TGTGCCAGCATCGGGGGATCCTCCTACGAGCAGTACTTC.

The chain employs TRBV24-1 and TRBJ2-1; a possible D gene is TRBD1 (5 bases). The CDR3 covers 13 residues. CDR1 is KGHDR, CDR2 SFDVKD, per germline. The germline V and J ends were trimmed by 5 bases and 8 bases, with 12 bases remaining between them. The CDR3 coding sequence is TGTGCCACCAGTGTCAGGGCAGTCGATGAGCAGTTCTTC. Translation: CATSVRAVDEQFF.

This rearrangement joins TRBV7-2 to TRBJ1-2; D call uncertain. Germline CDR1 is SGHTA and CDR2 is FQGNSA. CDR3 length: 15 residues. V was shortened by 10 bases and J by 6 bases, with 24 bases between the two germline ends. CDR3 region: CATAPGNRIANGYTF. Written as DNA, the CDR3 is TGTGCCACCGCCCCAGGCAATCGAATCGCAAATGGCTACACCTTC.

A few counts support this clonotype. V and J are TRBV12-5 and TRBJ2-7; D is perhaps TRBD1 or TRBD2 (5 bases each). Germline V gene lookup returns CDR1 LGHNT and CDR2 FRNRAP. The CDR3 length is 15 residues. Deletions cut 6 bases from V and 4 bases from J, with 19 bases between. The DNA of the CDR3 is TGTGCTAGTGGGCGGATACCGAGGGGACGGTACGAGCAGTACTTC. Amino acids: CASGRIPRGRYEQYF.

The chain has TRBV10-3 and TRBJ2-5, with D uncertain. There are 15 residues in the CDR3. Trimming left V 5 bases short and J 5 bases short, with 18 bases between. Germline assignment: CDR1 ENHRY and CDR2 SYGVKD. The CDR3 DNA is TGTGCCATCAGTAGAGATTTGGGGAATCTGGAGACCCAGTACTTC. It specifies CAISRDLGNLETQYF.

This chain links TRBV14 with TRBJ2-3, with D tentatively TRBD2 (6 bases). This CDR3 region has 19 residues. V lost 4 bases and J lost 4, with 27 bases in between. Germline values: CDR1 SGHDN, CDR2 FVKESK. CDR3 protein: CASSPRDFGTIALPDTQYF. The CDR3 DNA is TGTGCCAGCAGCCCCCGGGACTTCGGCACTATTGCTCTCCCAGATACGCAGTATTTT.

Points on this clonotype: A much larger clone differs by one base, so this may be a read error. Here the CDR3 omits its conserved ending phenylalanine or tryptophan, so a read error is the likely source. The rearrangement joins TRBV13 to TRBJ2-1; the D is unclear. CDR1 and CDR2 (germline): PRHDT, FYEKMQ (reference sequence). There are 10 residues in the CDR3. Trimming removed 8 bases from V and 8 bases from J, with 7 bases in between. Here the CDR3 DNA reads TGTGCCAGCTCAGGCGATGAGCAGTTCTCC. Amino acid sequence: CASSGDEQFS.

The sample holds a few counts of this clonotype. V and J are TRBV5-1 and TRBJ1-5; D gene ambiguous. This CDR3 region has 13 residues. Deletions cut 2 bases from V and 4 bases from J, with 7 bases between. The V gene's germline CDR1 is SGHRS and CDR2 YFSETQ. CDR3 residues: CASSFGENQPQHF. CDR3 nucleotide sequence: TGCGCCAGCAGCTTCGGGGAGAATCAGCCCCAGCATTTT.

This clonotype has just a few counts. The V call is TRBV4-1, the J call TRBJ1-1; D is ambiguous. CDR1 MGHRA and CDR2 YSYEKL come from the germline V gene. The CDR3 extends over 17 amino acids. The germline V and J ends were trimmed by 1 base and 3 bases, with 18 bases remaining between them. The chain's CDR3 is CASSQAPHEGRDTEAFF. CDR3 coding DNA: TGCGCCAGCAGCCAAGCCCCCCATGAGGGTAGGGACACTGAAGCTTTCTTT.

The chain employs TRBV20-1 and TRBJ2-7, with TRBD2 matching 9 bases. V dropped 1 base and J dropped 4; count of bases not matched to a gene: 8. Germline V lookup: CDR1 DFQATT, CDR2 SNEGSKA (reference sequence). The CDR3 loop spans 15 amino acids. The CDR3 here is CSARGVTSGVYEQYF. The CDR3, as DNA: TGCAGTGCTAGAGGTGTGACTAGCGGTGTTTACGAGCAGTACTTC.

The rearrangement joins TRBV4-2 to TRBJ2-2; TRBD2 agrees at 10 bases. After removal of 0 bases from V and 6 bases from J, the junction contained 1 base not matched to a gene. The CDR3 contains 15 residues. The V gene's germline CDR1 is LGHNA and CDR2 YNFKEQ. CDR3 loop: CASSQELAGSGELFF. CDR3 coding DNA: TGTGCCAGCAGCCAAGAACTAGCGGGGTCCGGGGAGCTGTTTTTT.

This clonotype was detected only once. Mismatch with germline at one junction end may stem from a read error. The chain has TRBV5-1 and TRBJ1-2; D gene ambiguous. In germline, CDR1 is SGHRS, CDR2 YFSETQ. This CDR3 has 12 residues. CDR3 in DNA: TGCGCCGGCAGCCTCGGTAACTATGGCTACACCTTC. Residues: CAGSLGNYGYTF.

This clonotype was observed a handful of times. The chain links TRBV6-6 to TRBJ2-5; 11 nucleotides align to TRBD2. CDR1 and CDR2 (germline): MNHNY, SVGAGI (reference sequence). V dropped 6 bases and J dropped 4; count of bases not matched to a gene: 4. The CDR3 length is 14 residues. The CDR3 loop is CASRTGLAGETQYF. For the CDR3, the DNA is TGTGCCAGCAGAACTGGACTAGCGGGAGAGACCCAGTACTTC.

This clonotype was picked up a small number of times. The chain links TRBV12-3 or TRBV12-4 to TRBJ2-3, with 11 bases lining up with TRBD2. The CDR3 has 13 amino acids. Unmatched junction bases numbered 4, after V lost 8 bases and J lost 6 bases. The chain's CDR3 is CASGLAGFDTQYF. CDR3 coding DNA: TGTGCCAGCGGACTAGCGGGTTTTGATACGCAGTATTTT.

The rearrangement links TRBV4-1 to TRBJ1-6; perhaps TRBD1 as D (6 bases). Between the trimmed V and J ends, which lost 2 bases and 14 bases, there was a span of 10 bases. The CDR3 consists of 12 residues. Germline V CDR1 and CDR2: MGHRA, YSYEKL. Here the CDR3 reads CASSQRGGALHF. CDR3 coding DNA: TGCGCCAGCAGCCAAAGGGGGGGCGCCCTCCACTTT.

The CDR3 region has the DNA TGTGCCAGCAGCCAGCCTCAGAGGGGGATTAACTATGGCTACACCTTC. As protein: CASSQPQRGINYGYTF. The chain is built from TRBV4-2 and TRBJ1-2; possible D gene TRBD1, 6 bases. The CDR3 totals 16 residues. Germline V gene data show CDR1 as LGHNA and CDR2 as YNFKEQ. V lost 3 bases and J lost 1, with 15 bases in between.

This clonotype was detected a few times. V is TRBV12-3 or TRBV12-4 and J is TRBJ2-1, with D unresolved. V was shortened by 6 bases and J by 5 bases, with 11 bases between the two germline ends. CDR3 length: 13 residues. The CDR3 DNA is TGTGCCAGCAGGGACCTGACTCACAATGAGCAGTTCTTC. This translates into CASRDLTHNEQFF.

The rearrangement uses TRBV20-1 and TRBJ2-7; 11 positions agree with TRBD1. The CDR3 is 14 amino acids. The trim removed 6 bases at V and 7 bases at J, leaving 11 bases unmatched. Germline lookup yields CDR1 DFQATT and CDR2 SNEGSKA (reference sequence). Here the CDR3 DNA reads TGCAGTGCCCCCATCGGACAGGGGGCTGCAGAGCAGTACTTC. Amino acids: CSAPIGQGAAEQYF.

This clonotype was seen more than once but under ten times. The rearrangement joins TRBV20-1 to TRBJ2-5; 8 nucleotides line up with TRBD2. V gave up 0 bases and J gave up 5 bases; unmatched junction bases: 11. The germline V gene encodes CDR1 DFQATT and CDR2 SNEGSKA (reference sequence). CDR3 length: 16 amino acids. This chain's CDR3 is CSARDPSGRVVETQYF. The CDR3 coding sequence is TGCAGTGCTAGAGATCCGAGCGGGAGAGTCGTGGAGACCCAGTACTTC.

Only a few counts were recorded for this clonotype. The chain uses TRBV5-5 and TRBJ1-2, with 11 bases matching TRBD1. The CDR3 is made up of 15 amino acids. Trimming removed 3 bases from V and 5 bases from J; junction bases left unmatched: 6. Germline V gene lookup returns CDR1 SGHKS and CDR2 YYEKEE (reference sequence). The CDR3 loop reads CASSYGQGAGYGYTF. The CDR3 nucleotides read TGTGCCAGCAGCTACGGACAGGGGGCAGGATATGGCTACACCTTC.

The chain carries TRBV24-1 and TRBJ2-4; TRBD1 matches at 11 bases. Looked up from germline, CDR1 is KGHDR and CDR2 is SFDVKD. The length of the CDR3 is 14 residues. Unmatched junction bases numbered 16, after V lost 12 bases and J lost 13 bases. The CDR3: CAVSGTGGYNEQYF. The CDR3, as DNA: TGTGCCGTATCCGGGACAGGGGGTTACAATGAGCAGTACTTC.

The V and J genes are TRBV7-8 and TRBJ2-7; D is possibly TRBD2 (6 bases). V was shortened by 3 bases and J by 0 bases, with 12 bases between the two germline ends. Germline V gene sequence: CDR1 SGHVS, CDR2 FQNEAQ. CDR3 length equals 15 residues. The CDR3 loop reads CASSFFGRASYEQYF. For the CDR3, the DNA is TGTGCCAGCAGCTTCTTCGGGAGAGCCTCCTACGAGCAGTACTTC.